The rows below give T cell receptor beta chains drawn from one sample of a study of blood T cell repertoires in COVID-19. The protocol was immunoSEQ multiplex PCR, while the TCRdb copy is restricted to in-frame clones and leaves out a portion. Of about 230,000 clones listed, around 83% were seen once; the top ten hold about 8%. The sample comprised peripheral blood. These receptors came from a woman in her forties or fifties with acute or convalescent COVID-19. The CDR3 runs from the conserved cysteine through the conserved F or W. A D gene is named only where the DNA matches it firmly. Clone size, where shown, is once, few, many, or a class for clones that have expanded.

D gene: -
J gene: TRBJ1-3
V gene: TRBV5-6
clone size: -
CDR3 DNA: TGTGCCAGCAGCCCTCCAACCGACAGCTACGGAAACACCATATATTTT
CDR3 protein: CASSPPTDSYGNTIYF

D gene: TRBD2
J gene: TRBJ2-1
V gene: TRBV6-1
clone size: -
CDR3 DNA: TGTGCCAGCAGTGAAGGAACTAGCGGGCCCTACAATGAGCAGTTCTTC
CDR3 protein: CASSEGTSGPYNEQFF

D gene: -
J gene: TRBJ2-3
V gene: TRBV7-3
clone size: -
CDR3 DNA: TGTGCCAGCAGCTTCGGTCTGAAAGATACGCAGTATTTT
CDR3 protein: CASSFGLKDTQYF

D gene: -
J gene: TRBJ2-3
V gene: TRBV9
clone size: -
CDR3 DNA: TGTGCCAGCAGCCAAAGGACAAGCTACGATACGCAGTATTTT
CDR3 protein: CASSQRTSYDTQYF

D gene: -
J gene: TRBJ1-2
V gene: TRBV2
clone size: -
CDR3 DNA: TGTGCCAGCAGCAAAGGCGGCTATGGCTACACCTTC
CDR3 protein: CASSKGGYGYTF

D gene: -
J gene: TRBJ1-2
V gene: TRBV27
clone size: -
CDR3 DNA: TGTGCCAGCAGTCCAACAGGGCGCGTCAACTATGGCTACACCTTC
CDR3 protein: CASSPTGRVNYGYTF

D gene: -
J gene: TRBJ2-2
V gene: TRBV28
clone size: -
CDR3 DNA: TGTGCCAGCAGATCGGGACAAACCGGGGAGCTGTTTTTT
CDR3 protein: CASRSGQTGELFF

D gene: -
J gene: TRBJ1-1
V gene: TRBV6-5
clone size: -
CDR3 DNA: TGTGCCAGCAGGTCGGGTCTGAACACTGAAGCTTTCTTT
CDR3 protein: CASRSGLNTEAFF

D gene: -
J gene: TRBJ1-1
V gene: TRBV25-1
clone size: -
CDR3 DNA: TGTGCCAGCAGTGAATTTGGGAGGAACACTGAAGCTTTCTTT
CDR3 protein: CASSEFGRNTEAFF

D gene: -
J gene: TRBJ1-5
V gene: TRBV27
clone size: -
CDR3 DNA: TGTGCCAGCAGTCCAAGCTTTAGCAATCAGCCCCAGCATTTT
CDR3 protein: CASSPSFSNQPQHF

D gene: -
J gene: TRBJ2-1
V gene: TRBV12-3/TRBV12-4
clone size: -
CDR3 DNA: TGTGCCAGCAGTTCCGGACGGGGTCTGCAGTTCTTC
CDR3 protein: CASSSGRGLQFF

D gene: TRBD2
J gene: TRBJ2-3
V gene: TRBV2
clone size: -
CDR3 DNA: TGTGCCAGCAGTGCACTAGCGGGAGTCACAGATACGCAGTATTTT
CDR3 protein: CASSALAGVTDTQYF

D gene: TRBD1
J gene: TRBJ1-3
V gene: TRBV27
clone size: -
CDR3 DNA: TGTGCCAGCAGTCTGACAGGGTCTGGAAACACCATATATTTT
CDR3 protein: CASSLTGSGNTIYF

D gene: -
J gene: TRBJ2-2
V gene: TRBV7-8
clone size: -
CDR3 DNA: TGTGCCAGGGCGGCCCCGAACACCGGGGAGCTGTTTTTT
CDR3 protein: CARAAPNTGELFF

D gene: -
J gene: TRBJ1-4
V gene: TRBV11-3
clone size: once
CDR3 DNA: TGTGCCAGCAGCTTGCCCGGGGGGGCCTCAACTAATGAAAAACTGTTTTTT
CDR3 protein: CASSLPGGASTNEKLFF

D gene: -
J gene: TRBJ2-1
V gene: TRBV4-2
clone size: -
CDR3 DNA: TGTGCCAGCAGCCAAGCGCGCAACTACAATGAGCAGTTCTTC
CDR3 protein: CASSQARNYNEQFF

D gene: TRBD1
J gene: TRBJ2-7
V gene: TRBV7-2
clone size: -
CDR3 DNA: TGTGCCAGCAGCTACGGACAGGGGGAGACCTACGAGCAGTACTTC
CDR3 protein: CASSYGQGETYEQYF

D gene: -
J gene: TRBJ1-4
V gene: TRBV2
clone size: -
CDR3 DNA: TGTGCCAGCAGACCCGACAGAAATGAAAAACTGTTTTTT
CDR3 protein: CASRPDRNEKLFF

D gene: -
J gene: TRBJ1-1
V gene: TRBV7-9
clone size: -
CDR3 DNA: TGTGCCAGCAACACAAGAGCGGGGGATAGGGGGGCTTTCTTT
CDR3 protein: CASNTRAGDRGAFF

D gene: -
J gene: TRBJ1-2
V gene: TRBV28
clone size: -
CDR3 DNA: TGTGCCAGCAGTTTAGGAGCCCCCTATGGCTACACCTTC
CDR3 protein: CASSLGAPYGYTF

D gene: -
J gene: TRBJ2-3
V gene: TRBV25-1
clone size: -
CDR3 DNA: TGTGCCAGCAGAAGCACCACGGGAGGCACAGATACGCAGTATTTT
CDR3 protein: CASRSTTGGTDTQYF

D gene: TRBD2
J gene: TRBJ2-4
V gene: TRBV7-3
clone size: -
CDR3 DNA: TGTGCCAGCAGCTTAAACGGACCGGGGGGCATTCAGTACTTC
CDR3 protein: CASSLNGPGGIQYF

D gene: -
J gene: TRBJ1-2
V gene: TRBV18
clone size: -
CDR3 DNA: TGTGCCAGCTCACCATCAAAACAGGGCGGCTACACCTTC
CDR3 protein: CASSPSKQGGYTF

D gene: -
J gene: TRBJ2-1
V gene: TRBV6-2/TRBV6-3
clone size: -
CDR3 DNA: TGTGCCAGCAGTTACTCTTCCCTAGGTAATGAGCAGTTCTTC
CDR3 protein: CASSYSSLGNEQFF

D gene: -
J gene: TRBJ2-4
V gene: TRBV21-1
clone size: -
CDR3 DNA: TGTGCCAGCAGCAGAAGACAGGGAAAAACCAAAAACATTCAGTACTTC
CDR3 protein: CASSRRQGKTKNIQYF

D gene: -
J gene: TRBJ2-3
V gene: TRBV6-4
clone size: -
CDR3 DNA: TGTGCCAGCAGTGACCAATACCGGGAGAAGGGCACAGATACGCAGTATTTT
CDR3 protein: CASSDQYREKGTDTQYF

D gene: -
J gene: TRBJ2-1
V gene: TRBV19
clone size: once
CDR3 DNA: TGTGCCAGTAACACGGGGAGGTATGAGCAGTTCTTC
CDR3 protein: CASNTGRYEQFF

D gene: TRBD1
J gene: TRBJ2-2
V gene: TRBV5-6
clone size: -
CDR3 DNA: TGTGCCAGCAGCTCTGACAGGGGCACCGGGGAGCTGTTTTTT
CDR3 protein: CASSSDRGTGELFF

D gene: -
J gene: TRBJ1-1
V gene: TRBV5-1
clone size: -
CDR3 DNA: TGCGCCAGCAGCTTCAGGCCAGGGGTTCTAGGCACTGAAGCTTTCTTT
CDR3 protein: CASSFRPGVLGTEAFF

D gene: TRBD2
J gene: TRBJ2-2
V gene: TRBV5-1
clone size: -
CDR3 DNA: TGCGCCAGCAGCTTGGAGAGTAGCGGGGGGTCCACCGGGGAGCTGTTTTTT
CDR3 protein: CASSLESSGGSTGELFF

D gene: -
J gene: TRBJ1-5
V gene: TRBV10-3
clone size: -
CDR3 DNA: TGTGCCACTCATCGAGTCTACAATCAGCCCCAGCATTTT
CDR3 protein: CATHRVYNQPQHF

D gene: -
J gene: TRBJ1-1
V gene: TRBV7-9
clone size: once
CDR3 DNA: TGTGCCAGCAGCCCCAGTGGGGGCGGAATGACTGAAGCTTTCTTT
CDR3 protein: CASSPSGGGMTEAFF

D gene: TRBD1
J gene: TRBJ2-2
V gene: TRBV27
clone size: -
CDR3 DNA: TGTGCCAGCCGGTTCGGGACAGGGGGCACCGGGGAGCTGTTTTTT
CDR3 protein: CASRFGTGGTGELFF

D gene: -
J gene: TRBJ2-7
V gene: TRBV4-1
clone size: few
CDR3 DNA: TGCGCCAGCAGCCCCCTGATTGCAAGCTCGGGTGAGCAGTACTTC
CDR3 protein: CASSPLIASSGEQYF

D gene: TRBD1
J gene: TRBJ1-2
V gene: TRBV2
clone size: -
CDR3 DNA: TGTGCCAGCAGTGAGCAGACAGGGACGTATGGCTACACCTTC
CDR3 protein: CASSEQTGTYGYTF

D gene: -
J gene: TRBJ2-7
V gene: TRBV7-9
clone size: -
CDR3 DNA: TGTGCCAGCAGCTTCGGGACAGCGGGCTACGAGCAGTACTTC
CDR3 protein: CASSFGTAGYEQYF

D gene: -
J gene: TRBJ2-3
V gene: TRBV5-1
clone size: -
CDR3 DNA: TGCGCCAGCAGCTCCCGGGTCCCTAGCACAGATACGCAGTATTTT
CDR3 protein: CASSSRVPSTDTQYF

D gene: -
J gene: TRBJ2-1
V gene: TRBV2
clone size: -
CDR3 DNA: TGTGCCAGCCTCCCGTCCCTCAATGAGCAGTTCTTC
CDR3 protein: CASLPSLNEQFF

D gene: -
J gene: TRBJ1-5
V gene: TRBV6-1
clone size: -
CDR3 DNA: TGTGCCAGCAGTGAATACATATACAATCAGCCCCAGCATTTT
CDR3 protein: CASSEYIYNQPQHF

D gene: TRBD2
J gene: TRBJ2-3
V gene: TRBV5-1
clone size: -
CDR3 DNA: TGCGCCAGCAGCTCCCCCGACAGGAGTTGGGGACTAGCGGGGACAGATACGCAGTATTTT
CDR3 protein: CASSSPDRSWGLAGTDTQYF

D gene: TRBD1
J gene: TRBJ1-2
V gene: TRBV15
clone size: -
CDR3 DNA: TGTGCCACCAGCAGAGAGCAGGGGGGTTGGGGCTACACCTTC
CDR3 protein: CATSREQGGWGYTF

D gene: TRBD2
J gene: TRBJ2-3
V gene: TRBV10-3
clone size: -
CDR3 DNA: TGTGCCATCAGTGGTGTAGCGGGGGACCCAACCCACGGCACAGATACGCAGTATTTT
CDR3 protein: CAISGVAGDPTHGTDTQYF

D gene: TRBD2
J gene: TRBJ2-1
V gene: TRBV14
clone size: -
CDR3 DNA: TGTGCCAGCAGCCCACTTAGCGGGAAAGGTGACGGTGAGCAGTTCTTC
CDR3 protein: CASSPLSGKGDGEQFF

D gene: TRBD1
J gene: TRBJ2-7
V gene: TRBV2
clone size: -
CDR3 DNA: TGTGCCAGCAGGGCCGGACAGGGCTACGAGCAGTACTTC
CDR3 protein: CASRAGQGYEQYF

D gene: TRBD1
J gene: TRBJ1-6
V gene: TRBV28
clone size: -
CDR3 DNA: TGTGCCAGCAGTTTGACAGGGCTCTATAATTCACCCCTCCACTTT
CDR3 protein: CASSLTGLYNSPLHF

D gene: -
J gene: TRBJ2-7
V gene: TRBV21-1
clone size: -
CDR3 DNA: TGTGCCAGCAGCAAAGCGCCTAAGCCTGGGGGGGTCAACGAGCAGTACTTC
CDR3 protein: CASSKAPKPGGVNEQYF